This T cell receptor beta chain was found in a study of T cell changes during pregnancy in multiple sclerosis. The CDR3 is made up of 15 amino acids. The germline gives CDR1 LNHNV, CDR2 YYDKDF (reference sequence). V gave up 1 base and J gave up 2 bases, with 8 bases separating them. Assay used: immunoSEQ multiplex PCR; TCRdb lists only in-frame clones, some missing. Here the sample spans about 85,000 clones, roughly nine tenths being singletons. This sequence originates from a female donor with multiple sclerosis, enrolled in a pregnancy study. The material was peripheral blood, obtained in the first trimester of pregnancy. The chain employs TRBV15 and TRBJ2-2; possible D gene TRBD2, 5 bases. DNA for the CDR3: TGTGCCACCAGCAGAGGACTACAAAACACCGGGGAGCTGTTTTTT. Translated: CATSRGLQNTGELFF. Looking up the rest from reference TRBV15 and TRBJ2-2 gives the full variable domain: DAMVIQNPRYQVTQFGKPVTLSCSQTLNHNVMYWYQQKSSQAPKLLFHYYDKDFNNEADTPDNFQSRRPNTSFCFLDIRSPGLGDTAMYLCATSRGLQNTGELFFGEGSRLTVL.